Following are 30 T cell receptor beta chains from one sample sequenced in a study of cytomegalovirus exposure and HLA in healthy donors. Amplification used 60 Vbeta primers and 13 Jbeta primers. Only in-frame clones appear in the TCRdb table, and some are missing; sequencing was by immunoSEQ multiplex PCR. Found here are about 120,000 clones, about 80% of them singletons; the top ten hold approximately 9%. Material: PBMCs. These receptors all come from a young man in good health and CMV-seropositive.

The chain employs TRBV7-9 and TRBJ1-1; a possible D gene is TRBD1 (5 bases). The germline V and J ends were trimmed by 4 bases and 4 bases, with 22 bases remaining between them. Germline V gene data show CDR1 as SEHNR and CDR2 as FQNEAQ (reference sequence). This CDR3 contains 17 residues. CDR3 amino acids: CASSSIRAGRSGTEAFF. The CDR3 DNA reads TGTGCCAGCAGCTCGATTCGGGCAGGGAGGTCGGGCACTGAAGCTTTCTTT.

This clone was picked up a small number of times. The V call is TRBV27, the J call TRBJ2-5; TRBD2 aligns across 7 bases. The J call may be in error: the DNA end matches TRBJ2-7 better. This CDR3 contains 14 residues. Germline CDR1 MNHEY, CDR2 SMNVEV (reference sequence). The CDR3 DNA reads as TGTGCCAGCAGTCCCACTAGCGACCGCTACGAGCAGTACTTC. The encoded protein is CASSPTSDRYEQYF.

CDR3 coding DNA: TGTGCCAGCAGCTTGTGGAGGCCCGGCTCTTGGGAGCAGTACTTC. This gives the protein CASSLWRPGSWEQYF. The chain combines TRBV5-6 with TRBJ2-7; weak D call: TRBD2 (5 bases). CDR3 length equals 15 residues. V dropped 1 base and J dropped 7 bases, with 18 bases sitting between them. Germline lookup yields CDR1 SGHDT and CDR2 YYEEEE.

The V and J genes are TRBV30 and TRBJ2-2, with 7 bases fitting TRBD1. The CDR3 is 14 amino acids. V dropped 3 bases and J dropped 6; count of bases not matched to a gene: 7. CDR1 is GTSNPN and CDR2 is SVGIG in the germline V gene (reference sequence). The CDR3 region is CAWRYLRGPGELFF. The CDR3 nucleotides are TGTGCCTGGAGGTATTTGAGGGGGCCCGGGGAGCTGTTTTTT.

The chain recombines TRBV5-1 with TRBJ2-5; 9 bases agree with TRBD1. The germline CDR1 and CDR2 sequences are SGHRS and YFSETQ. CDR3 length equals 15 residues. Unmatched junction bases numbered 5, after V lost 0 bases and J lost 5 bases. The chain's CDR3 is CASSLGDRVTETQYF. The CDR3 nucleotides read TGCGCCAGCAGCTTGGGGGACAGGGTAACGGAGACCCAGTACTTC.

This clone was counted once. V and J are TRBV9 and TRBJ1-5; D is possibly TRBD1 (5 bases). Germline CDR1 is SGDLS and CDR2 is YYNGEE. Trimming removed 0 bases at V and 1 base at J, with 11 bases between. The CDR3 extends over 16 amino acids. The CDR3 DNA sequence: TGTGCCAGCAGCGTAGATGGAGGGGCGAGCAATCAGCCCCAGCATTTT. This translates into CASSVDGGASNQPQHF.

The rearrangement uses TRBV10-2 and TRBJ2-1; 11 bases map to TRBD2. CDR1 and CDR2 (germline): WSHSY, SAAADI. V shed 2 bases, J shed 9 bases, and the junction held 9 bases outside the gene matches. The CDR3 sequence is 16 residues long. CDR3 sequence: CASSELAGGYGVEQFF. DNA for the CDR3: TGCGCCAGCAGTGAGCTAGCGGGGGGTTACGGGGTTGAGCAGTTCTTC.

The rearrangement joins TRBV4-2 to TRBJ2-4; D is perhaps TRBD2 (5 bases). Germline CDR1 reads LGHNA; CDR2 reads YNFKEQ. The CDR3 consists of 16 residues. The V end was cut by 1 base, the J end by 3 bases, with 13 bases between. CDR3 amino acids: CASSQGTAGGKNIQYF. CDR3 bases: TGTGCCAGCAGCCAAGGGACGGCGGGCGGCAAAAACATTCAGTACTTC.

The chain employs TRBV6-5 and TRBJ1-1; D is perhaps TRBD1 (6 bases). The CDR3 length is 14 residues. V was cut by 0 bases and J by 1 base, with 6 bases left in between. Per the germline V gene, CDR1 is MNHEY and CDR2 is SVGAGI. CDR3 sequence (DNA): TGTGCCAGCAGTTACTCGACAGGGAACACTGAAGCTTTCTTT. Its translation is CASSYSTGNTEAFF.

The chain couples TRBV9 to TRBJ1-1, with TRBD1 as a possible D gene (6 bases). CDR1 SGDLS and CDR2 YYNGEE come from the germline V gene. The CDR3 has 13 residues. V was cut by 4 bases and J by 1 base, with 8 bases left in between. The CDR3 DNA sequence: TGTGCCAGCAGCCGGGGACAGAACACTGAAGCTTTCTTT. Translated, it gives CASSRGQNTEAFF.

The chain has TRBV6-6 and TRBJ1-1; the D gene is possibly TRBD1 (5 bases). CDR1 MNHNY and CDR2 SVGAGI come from the germline V gene (reference sequence). This CDR3 region has 15 residues. The V gene lost 5 bases and the J gene lost 0 bases, with 13 bases spanning the gap. The CDR3 coding sequence is TGTGCCAGCAGTACGGGACTCCCGGTGAACACTGAAGCTTTCTTT. This translates into CASSTGLPVNTEAFF.

The chain carries TRBV6-5 and TRBJ1-6; tentative D call: TRBD1 (6 bases). Germline loops: CDR1 MNHEY, CDR2 SVGAGI. The length of the CDR3 is 15 residues. The germline V and J ends were trimmed by 6 bases and 2 bases, with 11 bases remaining between them. DNA for the CDR3: TGTGCCAGCAGACAGGGAAGAACCTATAATTCACCCCTCCACTTT. Encoded protein: CASRQGRTYNSPLHF.

The gene calls are TRBV2 and TRBJ2-7; TRBD2 agrees at 12 bases. This CDR3 contains 16 residues. The V segment lost 8 bases and the J segment 0 bases; nucleotides outside the gene matches: 8. Germline V CDR1 and CDR2: SNHLY, FYNNEI. In DNA, the CDR3 is TGTGCCAGCGGAAGACTAGCGGGGGAGTTCTCCTACGAGCAGTACTTC. This translates into CASGRLAGEFSYEQYF. Based on the CDR3 plus reference TRBV2 and TRBJ2-7, the full variable domain is EPEVTQTPSHQVTQMGQEVILRCVPISNHLYFYWYRQILGQKVEFLVSFYNNEISEKSEIFDDQFSVERPDGSNFTLKIRSTKLEDSAMYFCASGRLAGEFSYEQYFGPGTRLTVT.

The chain links TRBV5-6 to TRBJ1-2; a weak D match, TRBD1 (5 bases). V was pared by 4 bases and J by 1 base, with 17 bases between. Germline-derived CDR1 and CDR2 are SGHDT and YYEEEE. The CDR3 loop spans 16 amino acids. The CDR3 DNA reads as TGTGCCAGCAGCCCTAGGGGCAGGGAACTTAACTATGGCTACACCTTC. Translation: CASSPRGRELNYGYTF.

The J gene is TRBJ1-5, the V gene TRBV6-5, with D tentatively TRBD1 (6 bases). From germline, CDR1 is MNHEY and CDR2 SVGAGI. CDR3 length: 13 amino acids. Deletions cut 5 bases from V and 9 bases from J, with 14 bases between. The CDR3 bases are TGTGCCAGCAGTGAAGCTAGGGGGTGGCCCCAGCATTTT. Translating gives CASSEARGWPQHF.

The rearrangement uses TRBV6-5 and TRBJ2-2; 7 bases are shared with TRBD2. CDR3 size: 14 residues. V lost 5 bases, J lost 3 bases, and 3 bases stayed unmatched. Germline V CDR1 and CDR2: MNHEY, SVGAGI. The chain's CDR3 is CASSRTSDTGELFF. The DNA for the CDR3 is TGTGCCAGCAGTCGAACTAGCGACACCGGGGAGCTGTTTTTT.

This chain connects TRBV6-1 to TRBJ1-5; D is unresolved. With 6 bases removed from V and 3 bases from J, the gap between germline ends came to 15 bases. The germline V gene has CDR1 MNHNS and CDR2 SASEGT. The CDR3 contains 15 residues. CDR3 bases: TGTGCCAGCAGCAGTTACGGAGGGTCCAATCAGCCCCAGCATTTT. Translating gives CASSSYGGSNQPQHF.

The genes are TRBV18 and TRBJ1-1; possible D gene TRBD1, 5 bases. Trimming removed 3 bases at V and 5 bases at J, with 16 bases between. This CDR3 contains 15 residues. Looked up from germline, CDR1 is KGHSH and CDR2 is LQKENI. In DNA, the CDR3 is TGTGCCAGCTCACCCACCACCCAGACAGTAACTGAAGCTTTCTTT. It encodes CASSPTTQTVTEAFF.

This clone appeared a few times. The chain has TRBV4-1 and TRBJ1-2, with no clear D. There are 16 residues in the CDR3. The V and J ends lost 4 bases and 8 bases respectively, with 23 bases between them. The germline V gene has CDR1 MGHRA and CDR2 YSYEKL. The CDR3 protein is CASSPPRTHGIRGYTF. CDR3 nucleotide sequence: TGCGCCAGCAGCCCTCCCCGGACTCATGGTATACGGGGCTACACCTTC.

This sequence joins TRBV6-6 and TRBJ2-2, with TRBD2 matching 9 bases. This CDR3 is built from 14 residues. The V gene's germline CDR1 is MNHNY and CDR2 SVGAGI (reference sequence). J lost 8 bases, V lost 10 bases, and 11 bases had no gene match. The CDR3 sequence is CATAGGTIAGELFF. The CDR3, as DNA: TGTGCCACCGCGGGGGGGACTATTGCAGGGGAGCTGTTTTTT.

V and J are TRBV19 and TRBJ1-1; 7 positions agree with TRBD1. Germline V gene sequence: CDR1 LNHDA, CDR2 SQIVND (reference sequence). Trimming took 5 bases from V and 6 from J; bases not matched to a gene: 6. The CDR3 spans 13 residues. Written as DNA, the CDR3 is TGTGCCAGTAGTCCGACAGGGATCGCTGAAGCTTTCTTT. Translating it yields CASSPTGIAEAFF. The full variable domain, with the rest looked up from reference TRBV19 and TRBJ1-1, is DGGITQSPKYLFRKEGQNVTLSCEQNLNHDAMYWYRQDPGQGLRLIYYSQIVNDFQKGDIAEGYSVSREKKESFPLTVTSAQKNPTAFYLCASSPTGIAEAFFGQGTRLTVV.

This clone was observed a few times. The chain links TRBV5-4 to TRBJ2-1; TRBD2 is a possible D gene (7 bases). V lost 9 bases and J lost 4, with 14 bases in between. The CDR3 consists of 13 residues. The germline gives CDR1 SGHNT, CDR2 YYREEE (reference sequence). In nucleotides, the CDR3 is TGTGCCACGTCCGGGGGGCCGTACAATGAGCAGTTCTTC. Protein sequence: CATSGGPYNEQFF.

The CDR3 region has the DNA TGTGCCAGTAGTATCCCCATGACACCCAGGGCGAGGAACACTGAAGCTTTCTTT. The encoded protein is CASSIPMTPRARNTEAFF. This rearrangement joins TRBV19 to TRBJ1-1, with D maybe TRBD1 (5 bases). The CDR3 totals 18 residues. The V and J ends lost 3 bases and 1 base respectively, with 21 bases between them. Germline V gives CDR1 LNHDA, CDR2 SQIVND (reference sequence).

The V and J genes are TRBV2 and TRBJ1-1; no definite D call. Germline CDR1 SNHLY, CDR2 FYNNEI. The CDR3 loop spans 13 amino acids. V was clipped by 1 base and J by 0 bases, with 3 bases between them. CDR3 bases: TGTGCCAGCAGTGAAGACATGAACACTGAAGCTTTCTTT. Translated: CASSEDMNTEAFF.

V is TRBV15 and J is TRBJ2-6; D perhaps matches TRBD1 (5 bases). Trimming removed 1 base at V and 0 bases at J, with 16 bases between. The CDR3 contains 19 residues. Germline CDR1 is LNHNV and CDR2 is YYDKDF (reference sequence). The CDR3 reads CATSRGFQGTVSGANVLTF. The CDR3 DNA sequence: TGTGCCACCAGCAGAGGGTTCCAGGGAACGGTCTCTGGGGCCAACGTCCTGACTTTC.

The CDR3 loop is CASGSTRKTEQYF. CDR3 nucleotide sequence: TGTGCCAGCGGGTCGACTAGAAAGACCGAGCAGTACTTC. The chain couples TRBV19 to TRBJ2-7; weak D call: TRBD2 (6 bases). CDR1 LNHDA and CDR2 SQIVND come from the germline V gene (reference sequence). V was shortened by 9 bases and J by 6 bases, with 18 bases between the two germline ends. There are 13 residues in the CDR3.

This clone showed up just a few times. The chain has TRBV9 and TRBJ2-5; 7 nucleotides match TRBD2. V lost 2 bases and J lost 1; bases outside the gene matches: 5. Germline V gives CDR1 SGDLS, CDR2 YYNGEE. The CDR3 has 15 amino acids. The CDR3 loop reads CASSVETSPQETQYF. The CDR3 nucleotides are TGTGCCAGCAGCGTGGAGACTAGCCCCCAAGAGACCCAGTACTTC.

The chain joins TRBV19 to TRBJ1-5; weak D call: TRBD1 (6 bases). This CDR3 contains 16 residues. V lost 6 bases and J 2 bases, leaving 17 bases between the germline ends. Germline CDR1 LNHDA, CDR2 SQIVND (reference sequence). The CDR3 loop reads CASSKASRQGNQPQHF. The CDR3 DNA sequence: TGTGCCAGTAGCAAGGCCAGTCGACAGGGCAATCAGCCCCAGCATTTT.

The table lists this clone with a few counts. The chain combines TRBV28 with TRBJ2-7, with D perhaps TRBD1 (7 bases). Per the germline V gene, CDR1 is MDHEN and CDR2 is SYDVKM. Trimming removed 7 bases at V and 2 bases at J, with 15 bases between. The CDR3 is made up of 14 amino acids. The CDR3 is CASTQGGFTYEQYF. Here the CDR3 DNA reads TGTGCCAGCACCCAGGGGGGATTTACCTACGAGCAGTACTTC.

The chain couples TRBV19 to TRBJ2-5, with D tentatively TRBD1 (6 bases). Per germline, CDR1 LNHDA and CDR2 SQIVND (reference sequence). CDR3 length: 12 residues. The germline V and J ends were trimmed by 9 bases and 9 bases, with 17 bases remaining between them. The CDR3 sequence is CASGQGPGAQYF. DNA of the CDR3: TGTGCCAGCGGCCAGGGCCCAGGGGCCCAGTACTTC.